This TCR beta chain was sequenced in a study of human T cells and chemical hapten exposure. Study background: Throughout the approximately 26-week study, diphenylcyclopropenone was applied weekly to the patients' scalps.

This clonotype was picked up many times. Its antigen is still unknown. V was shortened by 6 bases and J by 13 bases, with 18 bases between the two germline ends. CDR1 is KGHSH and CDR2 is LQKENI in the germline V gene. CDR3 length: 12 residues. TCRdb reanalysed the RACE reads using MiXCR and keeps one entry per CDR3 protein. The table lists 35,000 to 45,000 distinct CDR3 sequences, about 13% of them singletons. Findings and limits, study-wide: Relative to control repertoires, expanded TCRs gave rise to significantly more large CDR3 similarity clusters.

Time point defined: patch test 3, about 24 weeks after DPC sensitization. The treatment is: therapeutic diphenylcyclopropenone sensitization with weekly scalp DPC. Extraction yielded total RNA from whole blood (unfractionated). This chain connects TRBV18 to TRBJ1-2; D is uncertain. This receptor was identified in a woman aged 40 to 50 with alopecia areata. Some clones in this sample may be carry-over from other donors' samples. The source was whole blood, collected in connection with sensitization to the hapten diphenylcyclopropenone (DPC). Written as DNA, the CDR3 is TGTGCCAGCTCGGATCGTACGGACGCTAGCACCTTC. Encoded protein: CASSDRTDASTF.